This T cell receptor (beta chain) emerged from a study of blood T cell repertoires in COVID-19. This clone was observed once. How the authors handled the data: Amplification of reference gene primers was used by the study to estimate nucleated cell counts. TCRdb's table, derived via immunoSEQ multiplex PCR, lists solely in-frame clones and lacks some. The V and J calls and clone size were taken over from that table, and D and trimming were inferred from the DNA. The sample records about 350,000 clones, more than 75% being singletons. Trimming cost V 1 base and J 0 bases, with 6 bases left between them. Germline assignment: CDR1 SEHNR and CDR2 FQNEAQ (reference sequence). This CDR3 spans 14 amino acids. Cohort placement rested on clinical history that participants reported themselves.

The sample consisted of PBMCs or T cells enriched from blood (not recorded which). The V gene is TRBV7-9, the J gene TRBJ1-1; no reliable D call. This clonotype originated in a woman between 25 and 40 years old who had recovered from COVID-19. CDR3 region: CASSLGALNTEAFF. The CDR3 bases are TGTGCCAGCAGCTTAGGGGCGCTGAACACTGAAGCTTTCTTT.